This T cell receptor (beta chain) was captured in a study of blood T cell repertoires in COVID-19. In the study overall: The United States, Italy and Spain provided the acute and convalescent COVID-19 samples.

CDR3 length equals 16 residues. CDR1 and CDR2 (germline): SGHTS, YDEGEE. V was clipped by 4 bases and J by 0 bases, with 14 bases between them. The protocol was immunoSEQ multiplex PCR, while the TCRdb copy is restricted to in-frame clones and leaves out a portion. The repertoire holds about 300,000 clones, with 75% to 90% as singletons. This clone showed up just once. The study assigned cohorts using participant-reported clinical history. The sequenced sample was PBMCs or T cells enriched from blood (not recorded which). V is TRBV5-8 and J is TRBJ2-1; a weak D match, TRBD1 (5 bases). The source of this sequence is a man under 40 who had recovered from COVID-19. The CDR3 bases are TGTGCCAGCAGCCCTGTACAGGTTAGCTCCTACAATGAGCAGTTCTTC. Its translation: CASSPVQVSSYNEQFF.